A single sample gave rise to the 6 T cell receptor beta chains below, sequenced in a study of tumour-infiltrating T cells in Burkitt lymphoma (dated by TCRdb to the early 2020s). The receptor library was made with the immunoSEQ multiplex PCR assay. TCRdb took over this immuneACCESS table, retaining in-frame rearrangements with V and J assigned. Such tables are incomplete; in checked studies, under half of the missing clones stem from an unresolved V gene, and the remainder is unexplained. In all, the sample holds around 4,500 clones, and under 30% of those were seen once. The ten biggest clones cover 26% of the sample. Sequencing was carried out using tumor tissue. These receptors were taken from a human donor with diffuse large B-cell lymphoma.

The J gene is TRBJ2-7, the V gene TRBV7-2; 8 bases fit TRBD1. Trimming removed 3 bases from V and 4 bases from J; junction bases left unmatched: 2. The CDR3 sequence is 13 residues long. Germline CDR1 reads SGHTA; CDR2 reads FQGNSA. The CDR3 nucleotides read TGTGCCAGCAGCTTGAACAGGGGGTACGAGCAGTACTTC. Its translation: CASSLNRGYEQYF.

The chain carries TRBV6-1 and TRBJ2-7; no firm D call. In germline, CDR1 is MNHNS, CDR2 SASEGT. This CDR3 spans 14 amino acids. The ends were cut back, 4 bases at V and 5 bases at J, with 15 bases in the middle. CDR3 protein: CASSVQTPQDEQYF. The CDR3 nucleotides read TGTGCCAGCAGTGTACAGACACCTCAGGACGAGCAGTACTTC.

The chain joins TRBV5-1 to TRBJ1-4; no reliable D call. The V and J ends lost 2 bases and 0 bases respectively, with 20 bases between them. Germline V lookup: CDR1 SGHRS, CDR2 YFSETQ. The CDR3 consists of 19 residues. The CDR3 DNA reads TGCGCCAGCAGCTTTAGTTTTAAGGGCCCAAAATCAACTAATGAAAAACTGTTTTTT. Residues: CASSFSFKGPKSTNEKLFF.

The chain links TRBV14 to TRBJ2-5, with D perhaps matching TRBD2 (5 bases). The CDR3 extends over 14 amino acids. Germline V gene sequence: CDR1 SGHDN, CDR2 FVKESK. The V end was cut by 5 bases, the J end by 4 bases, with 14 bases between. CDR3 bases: TGTGCCAGCAGCTCCCCGGGTGCGGGAGAGACCCAGTACTTC. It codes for CASSSPGAGETQYF.

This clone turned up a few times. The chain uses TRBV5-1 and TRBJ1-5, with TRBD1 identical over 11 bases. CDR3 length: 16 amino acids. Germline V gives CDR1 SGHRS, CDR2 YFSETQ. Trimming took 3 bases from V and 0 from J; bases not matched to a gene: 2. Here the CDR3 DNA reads TGCGCCAGCAGCTGGGGACAGGGGGATAGCAATCAGCCCCAGCATTTT. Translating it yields CASSWGQGDSNQPQHF.

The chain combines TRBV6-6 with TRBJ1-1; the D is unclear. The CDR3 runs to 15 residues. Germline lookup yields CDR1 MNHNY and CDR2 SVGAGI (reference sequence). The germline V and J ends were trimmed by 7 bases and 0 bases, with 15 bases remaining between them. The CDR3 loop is CASTTRGTVNTEAFF. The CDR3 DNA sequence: TGTGCCAGCACCACACGGGGAACGGTGAACACTGAAGCTTTCTTT.